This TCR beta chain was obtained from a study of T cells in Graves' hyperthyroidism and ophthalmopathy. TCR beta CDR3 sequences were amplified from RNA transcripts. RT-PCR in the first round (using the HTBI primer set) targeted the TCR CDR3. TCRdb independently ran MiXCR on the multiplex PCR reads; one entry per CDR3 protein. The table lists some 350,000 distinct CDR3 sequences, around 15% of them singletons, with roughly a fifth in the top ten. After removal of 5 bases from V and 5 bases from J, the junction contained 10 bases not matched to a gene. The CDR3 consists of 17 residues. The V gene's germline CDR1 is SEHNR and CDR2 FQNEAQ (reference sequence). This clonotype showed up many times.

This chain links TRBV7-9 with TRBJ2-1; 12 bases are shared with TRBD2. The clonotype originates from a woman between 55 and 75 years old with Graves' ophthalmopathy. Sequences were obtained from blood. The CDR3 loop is CASSHLGTSGLNNEQFF. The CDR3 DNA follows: TGTGCCAGCAGCCACCTCGGGACTAGCGGGTTAAACAATGAGCAGTTCTTC.